The 11 T cell receptor beta chains below come from one sample, sequenced in a study of T cell changes during pregnancy in multiple sclerosis. TCRdb's copy holds only in-frame clones and misses some; the assay was immunoSEQ multiplex PCR. The repertoire includes more than 90,000 clones, about nine tenths of them detected once, and 2.5% to 4% sits in the top ten. Material: peripheral blood, obtained in the second trimester of pregnancy. The origin of the receptors is a female donor with multiple sclerosis, enrolled in a pregnancy study.

CDR3 nucleotide sequence: TGCGCCATCAGTGGGAGGATCCAGTTCTTC. This sequence encodes CAISGRIQFF. The chain carries TRBV5-1 and TRBJ2-1, with a tentative D call TRBD2 (6 bases). V was clipped by 9 bases and J by 13 bases, with 14 bases between them. Germline assignment: CDR1 SGHRS and CDR2 YFSETQ. CDR3 length equals 10 residues.

CDR3 sequence (DNA): TGTGCCAGCAGAAACCCTTTCGGGACAGGGCCCTACGAGCAGTACTTC. It translates to CASRNPFGTGPYEQYF. The chain is built from TRBV27 and TRBJ2-7, with 9 positions matching TRBD1. The CDR3 is 16 amino acids. The V and J ends lost 6 bases and 2 bases, in that order; junction bases with no gene match: 11. Germline CDR1 reads MNHEY; CDR2 reads SMNVEV (reference sequence).

The genes are TRBV27 and TRBJ1-4; no reliable D call. CDR1 and CDR2 from the germline V gene are MNHEY and SMNVEV (reference sequence). The V and J ends lost 6 bases and 10 bases respectively, with 18 bases between them. The CDR3 totals 14 residues. CDR3 sequence reads: CASSPIGGLSKLFF. The CDR3 DNA sequence: TGTGCCAGCAGCCCTATCGGAGGACTCTCAAAACTGTTTTTT.

This clone appeared a single time. The rearrangement uses TRBV6-6 and TRBJ2-2; D possibly corresponds to TRBD2 (5 bases). The germline V gene has CDR1 MNHNY and CDR2 SVGAGI (reference sequence). The CDR3 covers 15 residues. Deletions cut 0 bases from V and 5 bases from J, with 10 bases between. The CDR3 bases are TGTGCCAGCAGTTACTCGGACTGGGGAACCGGGGAGCTGTTTTTT. Protein product: CASSYSDWGTGELFF.

The chain uses TRBV4-2 and TRBJ1-4, with D tentatively TRBD1 (5 bases). The germline gives CDR1 LGHNA, CDR2 YNFKEQ. V was trimmed by 0 bases and J by 4 bases, leaving 9 bases between them. The CDR3 is 15 amino acids. In DNA, the CDR3 is TGTGCCAGCAGCCAAGAGTGGGGCGGTAATGAAAAACTGTTTTTT. This codes for CASSQEWGGNEKLFF.

The V gene is TRBV27, the J gene TRBJ2-7; D might be TRBD1 (6 bases). Deletions cut 2 bases from V and 3 bases from J, with 11 bases between. This CDR3 comprises 14 residues. Per the germline V gene, CDR1 is MNHEY and CDR2 is SMNVEV (reference sequence). The CDR3 DNA sequence: TGTGCCAGCAGTTTAGCCAGGGGATACTACGAGCAGTACTTC. This sequence encodes CASSLARGYYEQYF.

The gene calls are TRBV28 and TRBJ2-7; D might be TRBD1 (6 bases). This CDR3 region has 14 residues. Germline lookup yields CDR1 MDHEN and CDR2 SYDVKM. Trimming removed 6 bases from V and 3 bases from J, with 15 bases in between. In nucleotides, the CDR3 is TGTGCCAGCAGGGACCGGGACACAGACTACGAGCAGTACTTC. It encodes CASRDRDTDYEQYF.

The V call is TRBV7-2, the J call TRBJ1-1, with 8 nucleotides matching TRBD1. V shed 6 bases, J shed 1 base, and the junction held 4 bases outside the gene matches. Germline lookup yields CDR1 SGHTA and CDR2 FQGNSA. The CDR3 is 14 residues long. In DNA, the CDR3 is TGTGCCAGCAGGTTGACAGGGGCGAACACTGAAGCTTTCTTT. It yields the protein CASRLTGANTEAFF.

The rearrangement joins TRBV5-1 to TRBJ2-2, with 14 bases that match TRBD2. The CDR3 extends over 18 amino acids. Trimming removed 0 bases from V and 3 bases from J; junction bases left unmatched: 4. Germline V lookup: CDR1 SGHRS, CDR2 YFSETQ. In DNA form, the CDR3 reads TGCGCCAGCAGCTTGGAAGGACTAGCGGGAGGTTACACCGGGGAGCTGTTTTTT. It specifies CASSLEGLAGGYTGELFF.

The chain uses TRBV4-2 and TRBJ1-5; no firm D call. Germline CDR1 is LGHNA and CDR2 is YNFKEQ. V was trimmed by 1 base and J by 7 bases, leaving 11 bases between them. The CDR3 is 14 residues long. The CDR3 region has the DNA TGTGCCAGCAGCCAAGCCCCGGGGAGCCAGCCCCAGCATTTT. Translated, it gives CASSQAPGSQPQHF.

The gene calls are TRBV7-2 and TRBJ1-5; unclear D gene. With 0 bases removed from V and 0 bases from J, the gap between germline ends came to 9 bases. This CDR3 region has 16 residues. The germline CDR1 and CDR2 sequences are SGHTA and FQGNSA. The CDR3 reads CASSLASGVSNQPQHF. The CDR3 DNA reads TGTGCCAGCAGCTTAGCGTCCGGAGTTAGCAATCAGCCCCAGCATTTT.